This TCR beta chain was retrieved from a study of cytomegalovirus exposure and HLA in healthy donors. Notes on the study in general: Associated with cytomegalovirus, according to the listing, were 150 to 200 TCR beta chains.

With 60 Vbeta and 13 Jbeta primers, the PCR was carried out. Generated by immunoSEQ multiplex PCR, the TCRdb table keeps only in-frame clones and is missing some. Seen here are under 200,000 clones, roughly 80% observed once, and the top ten hold less than 1%. This clone was seen once. The target antigen is unknown. V gave up 6 bases and J gave up 8 bases, with 22 bases separating them. The CDR3 is made up of 15 amino acids. Germline CDR1 is SGHVS and CDR2 is FQNEAQ. The origin of this receptor is a girl aged 2-15 years in good health and CMV-seropositive. V is TRBV7-8 and J is TRBJ1-2, with D unresolved. Sequencing used PBMCs. The CDR3 nucleotides are TGTGCCAGCAGTTCCCGGAGATTGGCCGCGGAGGGCTACACCTTC. Translation: CASSSRRLAAEGYTF.